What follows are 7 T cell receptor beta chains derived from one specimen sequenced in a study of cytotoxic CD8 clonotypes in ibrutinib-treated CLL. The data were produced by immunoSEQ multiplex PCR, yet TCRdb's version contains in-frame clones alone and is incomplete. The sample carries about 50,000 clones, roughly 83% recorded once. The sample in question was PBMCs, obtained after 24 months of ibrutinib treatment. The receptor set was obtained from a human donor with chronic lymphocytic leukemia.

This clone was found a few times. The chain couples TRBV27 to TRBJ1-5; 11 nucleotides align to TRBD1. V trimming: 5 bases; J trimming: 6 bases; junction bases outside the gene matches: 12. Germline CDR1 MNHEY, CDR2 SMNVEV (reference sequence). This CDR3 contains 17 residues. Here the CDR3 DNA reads TGTGCCAGCAGTAGGTCCGGGACAGGGGGTGTCGGTCAGCCCCAGCATTTT. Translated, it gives CASSRSGTGGVGQPQHF.

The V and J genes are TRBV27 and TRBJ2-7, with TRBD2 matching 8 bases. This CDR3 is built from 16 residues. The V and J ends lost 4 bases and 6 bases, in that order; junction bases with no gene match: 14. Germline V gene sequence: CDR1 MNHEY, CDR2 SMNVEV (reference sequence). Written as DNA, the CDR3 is TGTGCCAGCAGTTCACCCTCAGGACTAGCCTCCCCCGAGCAGTACTTC. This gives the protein CASSSPSGLASPEQYF.

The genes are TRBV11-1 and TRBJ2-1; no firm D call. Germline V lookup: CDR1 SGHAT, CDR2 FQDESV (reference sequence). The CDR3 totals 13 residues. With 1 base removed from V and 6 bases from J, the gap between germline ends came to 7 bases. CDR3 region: CASSLELFNEQFF. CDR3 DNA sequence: TGTGCCAGCAGCTTAGAACTCTTCAATGAGCAGTTCTTC.

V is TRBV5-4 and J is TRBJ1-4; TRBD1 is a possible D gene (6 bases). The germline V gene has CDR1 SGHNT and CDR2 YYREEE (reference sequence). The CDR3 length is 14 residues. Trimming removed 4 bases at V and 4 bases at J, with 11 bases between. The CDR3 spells CASSPDSDNEKLFF. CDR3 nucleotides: TGTGCCAGCAGCCCGGACAGTGATAATGAAAAACTGTTTTTT.

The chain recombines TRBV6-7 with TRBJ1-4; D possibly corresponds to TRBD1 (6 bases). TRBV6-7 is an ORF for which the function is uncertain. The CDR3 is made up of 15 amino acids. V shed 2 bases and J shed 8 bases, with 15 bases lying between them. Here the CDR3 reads CASSYATGLREKLFF. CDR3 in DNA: TGTGCCAGCAGTTACGCAACAGGGTTAAGGGAAAAACTGTTTTTT.

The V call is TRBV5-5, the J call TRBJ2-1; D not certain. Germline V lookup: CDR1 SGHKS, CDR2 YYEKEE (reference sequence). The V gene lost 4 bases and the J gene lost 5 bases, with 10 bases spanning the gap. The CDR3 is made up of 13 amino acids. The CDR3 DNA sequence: TGTGCCAGCAGCCAGTCGGGCAACAATGAGCAGTTCTTC. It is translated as CASSQSGNNEQFF.

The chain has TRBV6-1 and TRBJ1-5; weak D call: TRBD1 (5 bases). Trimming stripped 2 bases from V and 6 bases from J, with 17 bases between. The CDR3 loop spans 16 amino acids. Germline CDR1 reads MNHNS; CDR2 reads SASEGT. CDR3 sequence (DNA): TGTGCCAGCAGTGAACGAAGGGCTAGCGGGGCTCAGCCCCAGCATTTT. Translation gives CASSERRASGAQPQHF.